These 22 T cell receptor beta chains were all obtained from the same sample, sequenced in a study of blood T cell repertoires in COVID-19. TCRdb's copy holds only in-frame clones and misses some; the assay was immunoSEQ multiplex PCR. The sample lists approximately 260,000 clones, around 84% seen once, with just over 6.5% in the top ten. Sequencing input: PBMCs or T cells enriched from blood (not recorded which). These receptors came from a woman between 50 and 59 years old who had been exposed to COVID-19.

The chain links TRBV18 to TRBJ2-1, with 7 positions matching TRBD2. V shed 3 bases, J shed 9 bases, and the junction held 5 bases outside the gene matches. Germline V gene sequence: CDR1 KGHSH, CDR2 LQKENI. CDR3 length: 13 residues. The CDR3 nucleotides are TGTGCCAGCTCACCGGGGAGGGGTGGTGAGCAGTTCTTC. This sequence encodes CASSPGRGGEQFF.

The CDR3 region is CASSQSAYEKLFF. The DNA for the CDR3 is TGTGCCAGCAGCCAATCAGCGTATGAAAAACTGTTTTTT. V usage is TRBV14 and J usage is TRBJ1-4; no reliable D call. V was clipped by 2 bases and J by 6 bases, with 7 bases between them. The CDR3 loop spans 13 amino acids. Germline loops: CDR1 SGHDN, CDR2 FVKESK.

The chain is built from TRBV9 and TRBJ1-1; D might be TRBD1 (5 bases). The germline gives CDR1 SGDLS, CDR2 YYNGEE. The length of the CDR3 is 14 residues. V was pared by 3 bases and J by 2 bases, with 11 bases between. This CDR3 reads CASSATTVNTEAFF. In DNA form, the CDR3 reads TGTGCCAGCAGCGCAACGACAGTAAACACTGAAGCTTTCTTT.

This sequence joins TRBV29-1 and TRBJ1-2; D is possibly TRBD1 (5 bases). Germline-derived CDR1 and CDR2 are SQVTM and ANQGSEA. This CDR3 is 12 amino acids long. V was clipped by 5 bases and J by 8 bases, with 15 bases between them. CDR3 coding DNA: TGCAGCGTTCGCAACCAGGGATACGGCTACACCTTC. Translating it yields CSVRNQGYGYTF. Combining the CDR3 with reference TRBV29-1 and TRBJ1-2 gives the whole variable domain SAVISQKPSRDICQRGTSLTIQCQVDSQVTMMFWYRQQPGQSLTLIATANQGSEATYESGFVIDKFPISRPNLTFSTLTVSNMSPEDSSIYLCSVRNQGYGYTFGSGTRLTVV.

This clone was seen more than once but under ten times. This CDR3 is also generated by other DNA sequences in the sample. The V and J genes are TRBV7-3 and TRBJ2-2; the match to TRBD1 covers 11 bases. The CDR3 spans 14 residues. J lost 6 bases, V lost 4 bases, and 1 base had no gene match. Germline CDR1 reads SGHTA; CDR2 reads FQGTGA. The CDR3 nucleotides read TGTGCCAGCAGCTCGGACAGGGGGCCCGGGGAGCTGTTTTTT. Protein: CASSSDRGPGELFF.

The J gene is TRBJ1-1, the V gene TRBV19; 9 positions agree with TRBD1. This CDR3 has 13 residues. V shed 6 bases and J 11 bases; nucleotides not matched to a gene: 10. Germline V lookup: CDR1 LNHDA, CDR2 SQIVND (reference sequence). In nucleotides, the CDR3 is TGTGCCAGTAGCAACACAGGGGGCAGGAGGGCTTTCTTT. Protein sequence: CASSNTGGRRAFF.

The rearrangement uses TRBV27 and TRBJ2-1, with 9 positions matching TRBD2. Germline values: CDR1 MNHEY, CDR2 SMNVEV (reference sequence). V lost 10 bases to trimming and J lost 0 bases; unmatched junction nucleotides: 10. The CDR3 sequence is 16 residues long. The CDR3 DNA sequence: TGTGCCACCGCAACGAGGCGGGGGGGCTCCTACAATGAGCAGTTCTTC. Encoded protein: CATATRRGGSYNEQFF.

The gene calls are TRBV30 and TRBJ1-1; D uncertain. From germline, CDR1 is GTSNPN and CDR2 SVGIG (reference sequence). Trimming took 4 bases from V and 1 from J, leaving 7 bases between them. This CDR3 contains 12 residues. CDR3 nucleotide sequence: TGTGCCTGGAACCGGGGGAACACTGAAGCTTTCTTT. It encodes CAWNRGNTEAFF. The complete variable domain, with remaining parts taken from reference TRBV30 and TRBJ1-1, reads SQTIHQWPATLVQPVGSPLSLECTVEGTSNPNLYWYRQAAGRGLQLLFYSVGIGQISSEVPQNLSASRPQDRQFILSSKKLLLSDSGFYLCAWNRGNTEAFFGQGTRLTVV.

J is TRBJ1-1 and V is TRBV15; D unclear. The V end was cut by 0 bases, the J end by 4 bases, with 9 bases between. The CDR3 is 14 residues long. CDR1 and CDR2 (germline): LNHNV, YYDKDF (reference sequence). DNA of the CDR3: TGTGCCACCAGCAGAGACAGAGGGTTCACTGAAGCTTTCTTT. Translation gives CATSRDRGFTEAFF.

This chain links TRBV6-6 with TRBJ2-7; a possible D gene is TRBD2 (5 bases). Looked up from germline, CDR1 is MNHNY and CDR2 is SVGAGI (reference sequence). CDR3 length: 17 residues. V lost 5 bases and J 1 base, leaving 21 bases between the germline ends. This chain's CDR3 is CASSQMLGSSSSYEQYF. The CDR3 coding sequence is TGTGCCAGCAGTCAGATGCTAGGGTCTAGCTCTTCCTACGAGCAGTACTTC.

This clone was picked up one time. This rearrangement joins TRBV29-1 to TRBJ1-1, with D possibly matching TRBD1 (6 bases). Germline values: CDR1 SQVTM, CDR2 ANQGSEA. The CDR3 covers 11 residues. Trimming stripped 7 bases from V and 7 bases from J, with 13 bases between. The CDR3 coding sequence is TGCAGCGCCGGGGGGGCTAATGAAGCTTTCTTT. Protein: CSAGGANEAFF.

This clone was recorded only once. The J gene is TRBJ1-3, the V gene TRBV18, with D unresolved. Trimming left V 1 base short and J 2 bases short, with 6 bases between. Looked up from germline, CDR1 is KGHSH and CDR2 is LQKENI. This CDR3 contains 14 residues. Written as DNA, the CDR3 is TGTGCCAGCTCACCACAGCAGGCTGGAAACACCATATATTTT. Protein product: CASSPQQAGNTIYF.

In its sample, this clone was seen once. The V gene is TRBV5-5, the J gene TRBJ1-6, with D hard to call. Trimming removed 1 base at V and 0 bases at J, with 8 bases between. CDR3 length: 16 amino acids. Germline CDR1 is SGHKS and CDR2 is YYEKEE (reference sequence). The CDR3, as DNA: TGTGCCAGCAGCTTGAGAGGCAACTCCTATAATTCACCCCTCCACTTT. Its translation: CASSLRGNSYNSPLHF.

The chain uses TRBV19 and TRBJ2-5; a possible D gene is TRBD2 (6 bases). Germline V gene lookup returns CDR1 LNHDA and CDR2 SQIVND (reference sequence). The CDR3 runs to 12 residues. Deletions cut 10 bases from V and 2 bases from J, with 11 bases between. This CDR3 reads CATRGRQETQYF. The CDR3 DNA follows: TGTGCCACCCGTGGGAGGCAAGAGACCCAGTACTTC.

The chain employs TRBV30 and TRBJ1-1; a possible D gene is TRBD1 (5 bases). Trimming removed 7 bases from V and 3 bases from J, with 18 bases in between. Germline values: CDR1 GTSNPN, CDR2 SVGIG (reference sequence). This CDR3 has 14 amino acids. The CDR3 DNA follows: TGTGCCTCGGATGGAGGGGCGAGGGACACTGAAGCTTTCTTT. Encoded protein: CASDGGARDTEAFF.

This clone has more than one count but fewer than ten. The rearrangement links TRBV5-6 to TRBJ1-2; TRBD1 is a possible D gene (5 bases). Trimming pared 5 bases from V and 4 bases from J, leaving 18 bases between. The CDR3 length is 15 residues. The germline V gene encodes CDR1 SGHDT and CDR2 YYEEEE. CDR3 nucleotide sequence: TGTGCCAGCAGGTCCCCGGGACTCTTCCCCTATGGCTACACCTTC. Its protein product is CASRSPGLFPYGYTF.

This rearrangement joins TRBV5-1 to TRBJ2-1, with 7 bases identical to TRBD2. Germline V gives CDR1 SGHRS, CDR2 YFSETQ. This CDR3 spans 14 amino acids. V shed 7 bases, J shed 7 bases, and the junction held 11 bases outside the gene matches. The CDR3 here is CASEKASGVNEQFF. DNA for the CDR3: TGCGCCAGCGAGAAAGCGAGCGGGGTGAATGAGCAGTTCTTC.

This clone has just one count. The rearrangement uses TRBV7-9 and TRBJ1-1; D not resolved. Between the trimmed V and J ends, which lost 5 bases and 6 bases, there was a span of 10 bases. The CDR3 runs 12 residues. The germline CDR1 and CDR2 sequences are SEHNR and FQNEAQ (reference sequence). The CDR3 here is CASSRMSSEAFF. DNA for the CDR3: TGTGCCAGCAGCCGAATGAGCTCTGAAGCTTTCTTT.

This sequence joins TRBV19 and TRBJ1-6; D unresolved. V lost 3 bases and J lost 6, with 9 bases in between. The CDR3 length is 14 residues. Germline V lookup: CDR1 LNHDA, CDR2 SQIVND (reference sequence). This CDR3 is CASSIGQSNSPLHF. CDR3 nucleotide sequence: TGTGCCAGTAGTATTGGGCAGAGTAATTCACCCCTCCACTTT. Filled out from reference TRBV19 and TRBJ1-6, the complete variable domain reads DGGITQSPKYLFRKEGQNVTLSCEQNLNHDAMYWYRQDPGQGLRLIYYSQIVNDFQKGDIAEGYSVSREKKESFPLTVTSAQKNPTAFYLCASSIGQSNSPLHFGNGTRLTVT.

This sequence joins TRBV5-5 and TRBJ1-2; D is unclear. CDR1 is SGHKS, CDR2 YYEKEE, per germline (reference sequence). The CDR3 consists of 14 residues. V lost 1 base to trimming and J lost 6 bases, with 13 bases between them. The CDR3 region has the DNA TGTGCCAGCAGCTTGACCCGAGAAGTAAATGGCTACACCTTC. It specifies CASSLTREVNGYTF.

The gene calls are TRBV7-2 and TRBJ2-1; 7 bases agree with TRBD2. This CDR3 is 16 amino acids long. The germline V gene encodes CDR1 SGHTA and CDR2 FQGNSA. Trimming took 4 bases from V and 0 from J; bases not matched to a gene: 6. The CDR3, as DNA: TGTGCCAGCAGCTCGCCCCGGGGGGTCTCCTACAATGAGCAGTTCTTC. This encodes CASSSPRGVSYNEQFF. The variable domain in full, with the rest retrieved from reference TRBV7-2 and TRBJ2-1, is GAGVSQSPSNKVTEKGKDVELRCDPISGHTALYWYRQSLGQGLEFLIYFQGNSAPDKSGLPSDRFSAERTGGSVSTLTIQRTQQEDSAVYLCASSSPRGVSYNEQFFGPGTRLTVL.

The rearrangement links TRBV6-5 to TRBJ1-2; D call uncertain. Trimming shortened V by 11 bases and J by 8 bases, and 18 bases separated the two germline ends. The germline V gene encodes CDR1 MNHEY and CDR2 SVGAGI. This CDR3 is built from 12 residues. DNA for the CDR3: TGTGCCGGAATGGAGCTAACTATGGGCTACACCTTC. It encodes CAGMELTMGYTF.